The sequence of this TCR beta chain was determined in a study of shared clonotypes between healthy human individuals. Donors were healthy HIV-negative adults without recent acute infections or vaccinations. V lost 7 bases to trimming and J lost 1 base, with 10 bases between them. Germline CDR1 and CDR2: MNHNY and SVGAGI (reference sequence). The CDR3 is 13 residues long. This clone was seen a few times. Method: immunoSEQ multiplex PCR; TCRdb's copy keeps in-frame clones and lacks some. Of approximately 2.3 million clones listed, more than 85% are singletons. The V and J genes are TRBV6-6 and TRBJ1-1; no reliable D call. This TCR was recovered from a young man in good health. Some clones in this sample may be carry-over from other donors' samples. Sequencing was performed on naive CD4+ T cells from PBMCs. Sample subset: CD45RA+ positively selected. CDR3 nucleotides: TGTGCCAGCACGTGGACGGAGAACACTGAAGCTTTCTTT. Translating gives CASTWTENTEAFF.